Shown below are 9 T cell receptor beta chains from a single sample sequenced in a study of shared clonotypes between healthy human individuals. Sequenced by immunoSEQ multiplex PCR; TCRdb stores in-frame clones only, minus some. Among roughly 770,000 clones listed, just over 95% were seen once. CD45RO-negative CD8 cells positively selected for CCR7 made up the naive population, which excluded terminally differentiated effector memory CD45RA+ cells. The sequencing sample was made of naive CD8+ T cells sorted from blood. The receptors originated from a man aged 30 to 45 in good health.

This clone was seen only once. The CDR3 is CASSESSTVYEQYF. CDR3 nucleotide sequence: TGCGCCAGCAGTGAGTCCTCGACAGTTTACGAGCAGTACTTC. The chain combines TRBV10-1 with TRBJ2-7, with D possibly being TRBD1 (5 bases). Looked up from germline, CDR1 is WNHNN and CDR2 is SYGVQD (reference sequence). Trimming cost V 0 bases and J 4 bases, with 10 bases left between them. This CDR3 region has 14 residues.

The CDR3 protein is CASTIYENQPQHF. DNA of the CDR3: TGTGCCAGTACCATCTACGAAAATCAGCCCCAGCATTTT. The rearrangement links TRBV19 to TRBJ1-5; no reliable D call. V was trimmed by 7 bases and J by 4 bases, leaving 11 bases between them. Germline V lookup: CDR1 LNHDA, CDR2 SQIVND (reference sequence). The CDR3 runs to 13 residues.

For this clone: In the same sample, other DNA sequences code for this CDR3. This chain joins TRBV27 and TRBJ2-7; TRBD1 matches at 7 bases. CDR3 length: 13 amino acids. Germline CDR1 is MNHEY and CDR2 is SMNVEV (reference sequence). The V and J ends lost 8 bases and 0 bases, in that order; junction bases with no gene match: 4. The CDR3 loop is CASSYRGSYEQYF. CDR3 nucleotides: TGTGCCAGCTCCTACAGGGGCTCCTACGAGCAGTACTTC.

J is TRBJ1-1 and V is TRBV18; D unclear. This CDR3 has 15 residues. Per germline, CDR1 KGHSH and CDR2 LQKENI. Trimming cost V 3 bases and J 0 bases, with 11 bases left between them. The CDR3 is CASSPFGGMNTEAFF. In DNA, the CDR3 is TGTGCCAGCTCACCTTTCGGAGGAATGAACACTGAAGCTTTCTTT.

The rearrangement joins TRBV5-6 to TRBJ1-5; D is unclear. Germline V CDR1 and CDR2: SGHDT, YYEEEE. This CDR3 spans 13 amino acids. The V end lost 2 bases, the J end lost 6 bases, and 9 bases lay between the germline ends. CDR3 sequence reads: CASSLKGGQPQHF. DNA for the CDR3: TGTGCCAGCAGCTTAAAGGGAGGTCAGCCCCAGCATTTT.

The chain joins TRBV5-1 to TRBJ2-7; D is undetermined. CDR1 and CDR2 (germline): SGHRS, YFSETQ. The CDR3 is 12 amino acids. The V end lost 4 bases, the J end lost 5 bases, and 10 bases lay between the germline ends. The CDR3 here is CASSSRLNEQYF. Here the CDR3 DNA reads TGCGCCAGCAGCAGCCGCTTAAACGAGCAGTACTTC.

The chain recombines TRBV2 with TRBJ1-5; D may be TRBD1 (5 bases). Germline loops: CDR1 SNHLY, CDR2 FYNNEI. The CDR3 extends over 15 amino acids. Trimming pared 7 bases from V and 5 bases from J, leaving 18 bases between. CDR3 region: CASKGGTENDQPQHF. The CDR3 DNA sequence: TGTGCCAGCAAAGGCGGGACGGAGAACGATCAGCCCCAGCATTTT.

V usage is TRBV18 and J usage is TRBJ2-2; D is undetermined. Germline CDR1 reads KGHSH; CDR2 reads LQKENI. Trimming left V 3 bases short and J 6 bases short, with 14 bases between. The CDR3 has 15 amino acids. The CDR3 DNA follows: TGTGCCAGCTCACCCAAAGGCCCCGTCTCCGGGGAGCTGTTTTTT. It yields the protein CASSPKGPVSGELFF.

The rearrangement links TRBV2 to TRBJ2-2, with 7 bases lining up with TRBD2. V shed 8 bases and J 1 base; nucleotides not matched to a gene: 4. The germline V gene has CDR1 SNHLY and CDR2 FYNNEI. CDR3 length equals 14 residues. This CDR3 is CASLGRVNTGELFF. As DNA, the CDR3 is TGTGCCAGCTTAGGGAGGGTGAACACCGGGGAGCTGTTTTTT.